These 18 T cell receptor beta chains came from one sample sequenced in a study of T cell changes during pregnancy in multiple sclerosis. The data were produced by immunoSEQ multiplex PCR, yet TCRdb's version contains in-frame clones alone and is incomplete. The sample gives roughly 90,000 clones, over 80% of which show up once; approximately 4.5% is in the top ten. The sequences come from peripheral blood, collected in the first trimester of pregnancy. These receptors were obtained from a female donor with multiple sclerosis, enrolled in a pregnancy study.

The chain recombines TRBV5-4 with TRBJ2-7; TRBD2 might be the D (6 bases). V was shortened by 8 bases and J by 3 bases, with 15 bases between the two germline ends. Germline CDR1 and CDR2: SGHNT and YYREEE (reference sequence). This CDR3 has 13 amino acids. CDR3 sequence reads: CASSTGTDYEQYF. CDR3 DNA sequence: TGTGCCAGTTCAACCGGGACTGACTACGAGCAGTACTTC. The full variable domain, in which reference TRBV5-4 and TRBJ2-7 provide the parts outside the CDR3, is ETGVTQSPTHLIKTRGQQVTLRCSSQSGHNTVSWYQQALGQGPQFIFQYYREEENGRGNFPPRFSGLQFPNYSSELNVNALELDDSALYLCASSTGTDYEQYFGPGTRLTVT.

This clone was recorded once. V and J are TRBV7-9 and TRBJ1-2; unclear D gene. CDR1 SEHNR and CDR2 FQNEAQ come from the germline V gene (reference sequence). The CDR3 has 14 residues. Trimming shortened V by 5 bases and J by 0 bases, and 10 bases separated the two germline ends. CDR3 in amino acids: CASSPEGANYGYTF. CDR3 DNA sequence: TGTGCCAGCAGCCCCGAGGGTGCTAACTATGGCTACACCTTC.

The chain combines TRBV13 with TRBJ1-4; maybe TRBD1 (6 bases). Germline loops: CDR1 PRHDT, CDR2 FYEKMQ (reference sequence). The ends were cut back, 3 bases at V and 4 bases at J, with 9 bases in the middle. This CDR3 has 14 residues. The chain's CDR3 is CASSLQGFNEKLFF. In DNA, the CDR3 is TGTGCCAGCAGCTTGCAGGGGTTTAATGAAAAACTGTTTTTT.

This chain connects TRBV4-2 to TRBJ2-3; D is unclear. Trimming took 4 bases from V and 0 from J, leaving 11 bases between them. The CDR3 spans 15 residues. CDR1 LGHNA and CDR2 YNFKEQ come from the germline V gene. This CDR3 reads CASSPLTQSTDTQYF. CDR3 sequence (DNA): TGTGCCAGCAGCCCGCTGACACAGAGCACAGATACGCAGTATTTT.

This chain joins TRBV19 and TRBJ2-5; tentative D call: TRBD1 (6 bases). The germline gives CDR1 LNHDA, CDR2 SQIVND (reference sequence). The CDR3 loop spans 16 amino acids. V was clipped by 1 base and J by 1 base, with 13 bases between them. CDR3 DNA sequence: TGTGCCAGTAGTATAGGTTTGGGGACATTCCAAGAGACCCAGTACTTC. It codes for CASSIGLGTFQETQYF.

The rearrangement uses TRBV5-1 and TRBJ2-1; D is possibly TRBD2 (5 bases). The CDR3 loop spans 16 amino acids. V was clipped by 0 bases and J by 0 bases, with 10 bases between them. Germline-derived CDR1 and CDR2 are SGHRS and YFSETQ. CDR3 protein: CASSLGGWSSYNEQFF. For the CDR3, the DNA is TGCGCCAGCAGCTTGGGAGGGTGGAGCTCCTACAATGAGCAGTTCTTC.

The chain is built from TRBV29-1 and TRBJ2-1; the match to TRBD2 covers 11 bases. This CDR3 spans 15 amino acids. J gave up 5 bases and V 1 base, and 4 bases lay outside the gene matches. The germline CDR1 and CDR2 sequences are SQVTM and ANQGSEA. In DNA, the CDR3 is TGCAGCGTTGAAGTAGCGGGGGGGCCAGACAATGAGCAGTTCTTC. Residues: CSVEVAGGPDNEQFF.

J is TRBJ2-2 and V is TRBV7-3; 7 bases are a match to TRBD1. CDR3 length: 15 residues. V was clipped by 1 base and J by 4 bases; unmatched bases: 3. Germline V CDR1 and CDR2: SGHTA, FQGTGA. The CDR3 DNA follows: TGTGCCAGCAGCTTAATAGGGGGCGGCACCGGGGAGCTGTTTTTT. This codes for CASSLIGGGTGELFF.

V gene TRBV7-9 combines with J gene TRBJ1-5, with 8 bases aligning to TRBD1. This CDR3 comprises 16 residues. Germline CDR1 and CDR2: SEHNR and FQNEAQ (reference sequence). V shed 4 bases, J shed 2 bases, and the junction held 7 bases outside the gene matches. DNA of the CDR3: TGTGCCAGCAGCTCCCAGGGGGCCGGAGGCAATCAGCCCCAGCATTTT. Its protein product is CASSSQGAGGNQPQHF.

The V gene is TRBV6-5, the J gene TRBJ2-1, with 11 bases aligning to TRBD2. V lost 2 bases, J lost 4 bases, and 4 bases stayed unmatched. Germline CDR1 MNHEY, CDR2 SVGAGI. The CDR3 is 16 amino acids. The chain's CDR3 is CASSYTSGGTYNEQFF. The DNA of the CDR3 is TGTGCCAGCAGTTACACTAGCGGGGGAACTTACAATGAGCAGTTCTTC.

The chain joins TRBV20-1 to TRBJ2-1; TRBD2 is a possible D gene (5 bases). With 2 bases removed from V and 13 bases from J, the gap between germline ends came to 12 bases. Germline V gene sequence: CDR1 DFQATT, CDR2 SNEGSKA (reference sequence). The CDR3 sequence is 11 residues long. The CDR3 coding sequence is TGCAGTGCTAGAAGTACCGGGATACAGTTCTTC. It codes for CSARSTGIQFF.

This clone was picked up one time. The chain joins TRBV6-6 to TRBJ1-3; a possible D gene is TRBD1 (6 bases). The CDR3 is made up of 16 amino acids. Germline V CDR1 and CDR2: MNHNY, SVGAGI (reference sequence). The germline V and J ends were trimmed by 4 bases and 2 bases, with 15 bases remaining between them. This CDR3 reads CASSSRQQGAGNTIYF. CDR3 sequence (DNA): TGTGCCAGCAGTTCTCGTCAACAGGGTGCTGGAAACACCATATATTTT.

This chain connects TRBV7-9 to TRBJ1-2, with D perhaps matching TRBD1 (5 bases). The CDR3 spans 13 residues. V lost 5 bases and J 5 bases, leaving 12 bases between the germline ends. CDR1 is SEHNR and CDR2 is FQNEAQ in the germline V gene (reference sequence). CDR3 protein: CASSKTEAYGYTF. In DNA, the CDR3 is TGTGCCAGCAGCAAGACAGAAGCTTATGGCTACACCTTC.

This clone was detected once. The chain employs TRBV11-2 and TRBJ1-1; 10 nucleotides match TRBD1. The CDR3 is 13 amino acids. In germline, CDR1 is SGHAT, CDR2 FQNNGV. Trimming removed 8 bases from V and 4 bases from J; junction bases left unmatched: 4. The CDR3: CASDRTGGTEAFF. As DNA, the CDR3 is TGTGCCAGCGACCGGACAGGGGGCACTGAAGCTTTCTTT. Full variable domain (outside the CDR3, taken from reference TRBV11-2 and TRBJ1-1): EAGVAQSPRYKIIEKRQSVAFWCNPISGHATLYWYQQILGQGPKLLIQFQNNGVVDDSQLPKDRFSAERLKGVDSTLKIQPAKLEDSAVYLCASDRTGGTEAFFGQGTRLTVV.

The genes are TRBV15 and TRBJ1-1; D remains ambiguous. The CDR3 extends over 18 amino acids. V was shortened by 0 bases and J by 0 bases, with 17 bases between the two germline ends. Germline V gene lookup returns CDR1 LNHNV and CDR2 YYDKDF (reference sequence). The CDR3 loop is CATSRDLNYGAMNTEAFF. Here the CDR3 DNA reads TGTGCCACCAGCAGAGATTTGAACTATGGAGCTATGAACACTGAAGCTTTCTTT.

The rearrangement links TRBV19 to TRBJ1-4; no firm D call. Per the germline V gene, CDR1 is LNHDA and CDR2 is SQIVND (reference sequence). The CDR3 contains 11 residues. V was cut by 6 bases and J by 4 bases, with 3 bases left in between. CDR3 amino acids: CASSLNEKLFF. Written as DNA, the CDR3 is TGTGCCAGTAGCCTTAATGAAAAACTGTTTTTT.

This clone has a handful of counts. The chain carries TRBV6-1 and TRBJ1-2, with TRBD1 identical over 8 bases. The CDR3 covers 15 residues. V lost 4 bases and J lost 5; bases outside the gene matches: 9. Germline CDR1 MNHNS, CDR2 SASEGT. CDR3 coding DNA: TGTGCCAGCAGTGCCGACAGGGGTGGGGGGTATGGCTACACCTTC. Residues: CASSADRGGGYGYTF.

The chain employs TRBV6-1 and TRBJ1-1; maybe TRBD1 (6 bases). Per germline, CDR1 MNHNS and CDR2 SASEGT. Trimming pared 2 bases from V and 3 bases from J, leaving 16 bases between. CDR3 length equals 16 residues. CDR3 region: CASSERGGGADTEAFF. CDR3 DNA sequence: TGTGCCAGCAGTGAAAGGGGAGGGGGGGCTGACACTGAAGCTTTCTTT.